This note documents a single TCR beta chain sequence. This clone was detected a few times. It lacks a known antigen. Within one base of it there is no much larger clone, and no base qualities were kept. TCRB CDR3 regions were amplified with the immunoSEQ multiplex PCR using forward primers for 54 TRBV segments and reverse primers for 13 TRBJ segments. Pre-culture CD4+ samples were sequenced at deep resolution, targeting some 200,000 T cell genomes. Sequencing of amplicons was performed on an Illumina HiSeq System, and 87 bp reads covering the CDR3 were generated. The original pipeline was this. Reads were corrected for PCR and sequencing errors, and CDR3 regions were defined by alignment to IMGT reference sequences. Synthetic template pools were used to estimate counts of templates and unique rearrangements. Clonality was computed as 1 minus Pielou's evenness. The Daley-Smith estimator was used to estimate richness. Repertoire overlap was measured with Morisita's index. Clones found in cultured samples but undetected in the pre-culture repertoire of the corresponding donor were defined as low-abundance clones. Drawn from immuneACCESS, this table holds only the in-frame rearrangements with V and J called that TCRdb kept. Clones are partly lost; checked studies trace under half to an unresolved V gene and leave the rest unexplained. D and trimming were read from the DNA, whereas the V and J calls and clone size are those reported in that table. This sample is represented by 65,000 to 95,000 clones; roughly 78% of them were singletons. Clones ranked in the top ten supply about 1.6% of the sample.

These data originate in a study of T cell repertoires and HLA-DP antigens listed by TCRdb under 2018. Regarding the complete study: An in vitro model of CD4+ T cell alloreactivity against allogeneic HLA-DP presented by transduced HeLa cells was used in the study. The two alloantigens modelled structurally similar versus dissimilar alloantigens, differing from self at one and approximately eleven peptide-binding groove amino acids, respectively. The three donors, two male and one female, ranged from the 18-to-29 to the 60-to-69 age band. An average DNA input of about 210 ng was used for sorted CD137+CD4+ samples, compared with 1,200 ng for pre-culture CD4+ samples. Overall study results and their limits: Limitations included only three donors, a non-physiological HeLa antigen-presenting system, and the use of total CD4+ responder cells. Sorted CD137+ cells showed similar clonality against both alloantigens, at approximately 0.36, which was much higher than the 0.03 to 0.04 seen in pre-culture samples. Naive and memory CD4+ repertoires were not analysed separately. Average cumulative frequency of clones undetected before culture was roughly 34% against one allele and 50% to 55% against the other.

Magnetic bead negative selection was used to isolate untouched CD4+ T cells from Ficoll-separated PBMC, with purity averaging about 98%. Magnetic beads were used to isolate untouched CD4+ T cells from Ficoll-separated PBMC, giving approximately 98% purity with negligible CD8+ contamination. Peripheral blood mononuclear cells were supplied by the buffy coats of a few healthy blood donors, who served as the study donors. CMV seronegative status was shared by all three donors. The DNeasy Blood & Tissue Kit was used to extract genomic DNA. For each subject, genomic DNA from sorted CD137+CD4+ cells and from pre-culture CD4+ baseline samples underwent TCRB sequencing. Sequencing was performed on CD4+ T cells from PBMCs. This TCR derives from a man in his sixties in good health and CMV-seronegative.

The CDR3 is CASRDRGRTGELFF. DNA sequence: TGTGCCAGCAGAGACAGGGGGCGGACCGGGGAGCTGTTTTTT. Recombination linked TRBV25-1 to TRBJ2-2, and 10 junctional nucleotides match TRBD1. CDR1 and CDR2 (MGHDK, SYGVNS) derive from the germline V gene. At the junction V is shortened by 6 bases and J by 5 bases; bases outside the gene matches: 3. The CDR3 sequence holds 14 residues, the cysteine and phenylalanine included. Of all the DNA, just the CDR3 is kept, 42 bases in frame from base 1.